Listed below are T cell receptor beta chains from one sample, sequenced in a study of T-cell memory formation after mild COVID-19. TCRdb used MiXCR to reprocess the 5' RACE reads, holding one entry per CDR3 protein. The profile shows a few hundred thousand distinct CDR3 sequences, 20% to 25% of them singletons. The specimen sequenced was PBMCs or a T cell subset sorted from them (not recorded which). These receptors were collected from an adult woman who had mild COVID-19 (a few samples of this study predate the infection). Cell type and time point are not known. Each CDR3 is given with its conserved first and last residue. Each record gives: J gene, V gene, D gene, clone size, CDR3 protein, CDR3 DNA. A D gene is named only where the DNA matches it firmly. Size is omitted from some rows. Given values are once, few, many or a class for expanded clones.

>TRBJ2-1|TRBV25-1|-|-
CASIRYNEQFF
TGTGCCAGCATTCGCTACAATGAGCAGTTCTTC
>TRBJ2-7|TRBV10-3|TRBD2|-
CAISEFSGNEQYF
TGTGCCATCAGTGAGTTTAGCGGGAACGAGCAGTACTTC
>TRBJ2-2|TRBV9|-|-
CASSVDGSGGELFF
TGTGCCAGCAGCGTAGACGGTAGCGGTGGGGAGCTGTTTTTT
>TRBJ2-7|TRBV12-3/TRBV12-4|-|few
CASSLIPGTPDF
TGTGCCAGCAGTTTAATCCCCGGGACCCCAGACTTC
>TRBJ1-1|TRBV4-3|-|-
CASSLSAGSMNTEAFF
TGCGCCAGCAGCCTATCAGCGGGCAGCATGAACACTGAAGCTTTCTTT
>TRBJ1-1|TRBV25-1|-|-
CASSELVGGEAFF
TGTGCCAGCAGTGAATTGGTAGGCGGTGAAGCTTTCTTT
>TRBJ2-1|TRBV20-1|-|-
CSARPAGLAYNEQFF
TGCAGTGCCCGACCGGCGGGACTGGCCTACAATGAGCAGTTCTTC
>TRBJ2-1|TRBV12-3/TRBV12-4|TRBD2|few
CASSSTPSGSFF
TGTGCCAGCAGTTCTACTCCTAGCGGGAGTTTCTTC
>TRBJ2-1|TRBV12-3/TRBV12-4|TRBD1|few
CASSSGHRRDRNNEQFF
TGTGCCAGCAGTTCGGGACACCGCCGGGACAGGAACAATGAGCAGTTCTTC
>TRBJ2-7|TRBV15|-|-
CATSEPGGQSYEQYF
TGTGCCACCAGCGAGCCTGGCGGACAGTCCTACGAGCAGTACTTC
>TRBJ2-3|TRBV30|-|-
CAWSVSRVSETDTQYF
TGTGCCTGGAGTGTAAGCAGGGTATCTGAGACAGATACGCAGTATTTT
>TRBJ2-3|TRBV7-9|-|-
CASSIGLASTDTQYF
TGTGCCAGCAGCATCGGACTGGCTAGCACAGATACGCAGTATTTT
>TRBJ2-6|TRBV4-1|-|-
CASSQGWGLGANVLTF
TGCGCCAGCAGCCAAGGGTGGGGGCTTGGGGCCAACGTCCTGACTTTC
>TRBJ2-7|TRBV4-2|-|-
CASSQDNSVEQYF
TGTGCCAGCAGCCAAGATAATAGCGTTGAGCAGTACTTC
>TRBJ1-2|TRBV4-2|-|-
CASSQGPGGGYTF
TGTGCCAGCAGCCAAGGACCAGGCGGTGGCTACACCTTC
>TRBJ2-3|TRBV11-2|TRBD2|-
CASSLEGIPGLARSTDTQYF
TGTGCCAGCAGCTTAGAGGGGATACCGGGACTAGCACGGAGCACAGATACGCAGTATTTT
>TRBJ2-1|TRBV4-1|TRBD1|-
CASSQEDRYNEQFF
TGCGCCAGCAGCCAAGAGGACAGGTACAATGAGCAGTTCTTC
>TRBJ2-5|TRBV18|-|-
CASSRSRTQETQYF
TGTGCCAGCTCAAGGTCACGGACCCAAGAGACCCAGTACTTC
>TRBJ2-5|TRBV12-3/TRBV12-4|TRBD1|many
CASSQGTGRFRNQETQYF
TGTGCCAGCAGCCAGGGGACAGGGCGATTTCGGAACCAAGAGACCCAGTACTTC
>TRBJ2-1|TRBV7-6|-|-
CASSRDAGEFEQFF
TGTGCCAGCAGCCGGGACGCGGGCGAGTTTGAGCAGTTCTTC
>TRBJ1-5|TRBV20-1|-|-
CSAATGSYQPQHF
TGCAGTGCCGCAACAGGGAGCTATCAGCCCCAGCATTTT
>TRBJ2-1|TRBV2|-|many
CASGGGHSSYNEQFF
TGTGCCAGCGGAGGCGGGCATAGCTCCTACAATGAGCAGTTCTTC
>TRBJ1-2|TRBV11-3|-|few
CASSLAVGSYGYTF
TGTGCCAGCAGCTTAGCTGTGGGGAGCTATGGCTACACCTTC
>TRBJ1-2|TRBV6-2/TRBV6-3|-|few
CASSQGLISGYTF
TGTGCCAGCAGCCAGGGACTGATCAGTGGCTACACCTTC
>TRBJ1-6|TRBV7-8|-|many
CASTETNNSPLHF
TGTGCCAGCACAGAGACAAATAATTCACCCCTCCACTTT
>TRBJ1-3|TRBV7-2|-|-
CASSFRSSGAVGNTIYF
TGTGCCAGCAGCTTCCGCTCCTCGGGAGCGGTTGGAAACACCATATATTTT
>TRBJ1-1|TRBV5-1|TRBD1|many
CASSSRQGAWNTEAFF
TGCGCCAGCAGCTCGAGACAGGGGGCCTGGAACACTGAAGCTTTCTTT
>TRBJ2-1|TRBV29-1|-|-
CSVELALFNNEQFF
TGCAGCGTTGAACTAGCTTTGTTTAACAATGAGCAGTTCTTC
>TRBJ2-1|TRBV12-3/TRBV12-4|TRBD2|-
CASSFLRTSGDLVNEQFF
TGTGCCAGCAGTTTCCTCAGGACTAGCGGGGATTTGGTCAATGAGCAGTTCTTC
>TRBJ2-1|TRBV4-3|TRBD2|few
CASSQVSGGPWEQFF
TGCGCCAGCAGCCAAGTCTCGGGAGGGCCATGGGAGCAGTTCTTC
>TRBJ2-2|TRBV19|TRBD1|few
CASKTTGTGELFF
TGTGCCAGCAAAACGACAGGGACCGGGGAGCTGTTTTTT
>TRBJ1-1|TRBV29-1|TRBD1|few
CSVASRGPTEAFF
TGCAGCGTTGCGTCCAGGGGGCCCACTGAAGCTTTCTTT
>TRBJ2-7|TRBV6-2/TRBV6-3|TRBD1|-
CASSYPGQGAYEQYF
TGTGCCAGCAGTTACCCCGGACAGGGGGCCTACGAGCAGTACTTC
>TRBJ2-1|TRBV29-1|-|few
CSGAWSSFVSSSYNEQFF
TGCAGCGGGGCTTGGTCTAGTTTCGTTTCGAGCTCCTACAATGAGCAGTTCTTC
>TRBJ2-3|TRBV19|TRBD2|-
CASSPGGLGGTQYF
TGTGCCAGTTCCCCAGGCGGACTGGGAGGGACGCAGTATTTT
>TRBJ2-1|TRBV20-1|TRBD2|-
CSARDTASGGADWYEQFF
TGCAGTGCTAGAGATACCGCTAGCGGGGGGGCCGATTGGTATGAGCAGTTCTTC
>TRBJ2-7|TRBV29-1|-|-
CSGGDSWEQYF
TGCAGCGGGGGGGACTCCTGGGAGCAGTACTTC
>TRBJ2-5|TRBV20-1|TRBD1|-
CSARRAAGGETQYF
TGCAGTGCTAGGAGAGCGGCAGGGGGAGAGACCCAGTACTTC
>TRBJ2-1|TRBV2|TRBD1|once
CDSSSDRASYNEQFF
TGTGACAGCAGCTCCGACAGGGCCTCCTACAATGAGCAGTTCTTC
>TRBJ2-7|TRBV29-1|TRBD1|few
CSVELLGQGVSYEQYF
TGCAGCGTTGAATTATTAGGACAGGGCGTCTCCTACGAGCAGTACTTC
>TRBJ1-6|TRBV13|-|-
CASSLGGRRFLHF
TGTGCCAGCAGCTTAGGGGGACGAAGGTTCCTCCACTTT
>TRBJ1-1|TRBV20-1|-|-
CSVKKNTEAFF
TGCAGTGTAAAAAAGAACACTGAAGCTTTCTTT